The 24 T cell receptor beta chains below all came from one sample that was sequenced in a study of T cells in Graves' hyperthyroidism and ophthalmopathy. Using RNA transcripts as the source, TCR beta CDR3 regions were amplified. The study used the HTBI primer set for a first-round RT-PCR of the TCR CDR3. TCRdb re-analysed the multiplex PCR reads in MiXCR, keeping a single row per CDR3 protein. The sample yields approximately 400,000 distinct CDR3 sequences, approximately 25% seen once. The sequenced material came from blood. The receptors stem from a man in his forties or fifties with Graves' hyperthyroidism.

This clonotype occurred many times. The gene calls are TRBV5-1 and TRBJ2-2; D is undetermined. The CDR3 has 12 residues. The ends were cut back, 7 bases at V and 4 bases at J, with 8 bases in the middle. Germline V CDR1 and CDR2: SGHRS, YFSETQ. CDR3 in amino acids: CASGPFTGELFF. CDR3 in DNA: TGCGCCAGCGGCCCATTCACCGGGGAGCTGTTTTTT.

The chain is built from TRBV9 and TRBJ2-2; no firm D call. The CDR3 runs to 14 residues. Trimming took 0 bases from V and 6 from J, leaving 9 bases between them. Germline V gives CDR1 SGDLS, CDR2 YYNGEE. CDR3 in DNA: TGTGCCAGCAGCGTAGACTACGAGGCCGGGGAGCTGTTTTTT. Translated, it gives CASSVDYEAGELFF.

This clonotype was counted only a few times. The rearrangement joins TRBV24-1 to TRBJ2-1; 10 nucleotides line up with TRBD1. The V segment lost 3 bases and the J segment 7 bases; nucleotides outside the gene matches: 8. CDR1 KGHDR and CDR2 SFDVKD come from the germline V gene. The CDR3 is made up of 16 amino acids. The CDR3: CATSDPGTGERNEQFF. The CDR3 coding sequence is TGTGCCACCAGTGATCCCGGGACAGGGGAAAGGAATGAGCAGTTCTTC.

The chain combines TRBV5-4 with TRBJ1-5; D is unclear. Germline V gives CDR1 SGHNT, CDR2 YYREEE (reference sequence). Trimming pared 3 bases from V and 4 bases from J, leaving 5 bases between. CDR3 length: 12 residues. CDR3 in DNA: TGTGCCAGCAGCTCACCAAATCAGCCCCAGCATTTT. It is translated as CASSSPNQPQHF.

This clonotype came up a few times. V and J are TRBV3-1 and TRBJ1-1; possible D gene TRBD1, 6 bases. The CDR3 is 13 amino acids. The germline CDR1 and CDR2 sequences are LGHDT and YNNKEL (reference sequence). Trimming took 6 bases from V and 1 from J, leaving 9 bases between them. This CDR3 reads CASRLDRNTEAFF. The CDR3 DNA reads as TGTGCCAGCAGACTGGACAGGAACACTGAAGCTTTCTTT.

In this sample, this clonotype turned up many times. The chain couples TRBV11-3 to TRBJ2-1; perhaps D is TRBD1 or TRBD2 (6 bases each). V lost 4 bases, J lost 8 bases, and 18 bases lay in between. The CDR3 is made up of 15 amino acids. Germline assignment: CDR1 SGHNT and CDR2 YENEEA. The CDR3 DNA sequence: TGTGCCAGCAGCTGGACAGTCGGAGGGTATGATGAGCAGTTCTTC. Translating gives CASSWTVGGYDEQFF.

The sample holds many counts of this clonotype. The rearrangement joins TRBV7-2 to TRBJ2-7; 9 nucleotides agree with TRBD2. Germline CDR1 reads SGHTA; CDR2 reads FQGNSA. The CDR3 sequence is 14 residues long. V lost 0 bases and J lost 5; bases outside the gene matches: 2. The CDR3 coding sequence is TGTGCCAGCAGCTTAGCTAGCGGGAGAGACGAGCAGTACTTC. Protein sequence: CASSLASGRDEQYF. The full variable domain, its missing parts supplied by reference TRBV7-2 and TRBJ2-7, is GAGVSQSPSNKVTEKGKDVELRCDPISGHTALYWYRQSLGQGLEFLIYFQGNSAPDKSGLPSDRFSAERTGGSVSTLTIQRTQQEDSAVYLCASSLASGRDEQYFGPGTRLTVT.

This clonotype was seen a few times. This chain links TRBV5-6 with TRBJ2-7, with D possibly TRBD2 on 5 matching bases. The CDR3 runs to 14 residues. V was cut by 2 bases and J by 0 bases, with 9 bases left in between. CDR1 SGHDT and CDR2 YYEEEE come from the germline V gene. CDR3 residues: CASSFEGYSYEQYF. CDR3 DNA: TGTGCCAGCAGCTTTGAGGGATACTCCTACGAGCAGTACTTC.

This rearrangement joins TRBV28 to TRBJ2-6; the D gene is possibly TRBD1 (5 bases). Trimming pared 5 bases from V and 0 bases from J, leaving 20 bases between. The germline V gene encodes CDR1 MDHEN and CDR2 SYDVKM. This CDR3 comprises 19 residues. CDR3 sequence: CASSPPPGQTSSGANVLTF. The CDR3 DNA follows: TGTGCCAGCAGTCCACCCCCCGGACAAACGAGCTCTGGGGCCAACGTCCTGACTTTC. Using reference TRBV28 and TRBJ2-6 for the parts outside the CDR3, the full variable domain is DVKVTQSSRYLVKRTGEKVFLECVQDMDHENMFWYRQDPGLGLRLIYFSYDVKMKEKGDIPEGYSVSREKKERFSLILESASTNQTSMYLCASSPPPGQTSSGANVLTFGAGSRLTVL.

The chain employs TRBV29-1 and TRBJ1-5; a possible D gene is TRBD1 (5 bases). Germline lookup yields CDR1 SQVTM and CDR2 ANQGSEA. The CDR3 totals 13 residues. Trimming took off 4 bases at V and 2 bases at J, with 9 bases between the two ends. For the CDR3, the DNA is TGCAGCGTTGCCAGGGATGGCAATCAGCCCCAGCATTTT. This sequence encodes CSVARDGNQPQHF.

The sample holds many counts of this clonotype. The chain has TRBV7-9 and TRBJ2-3; 10 positions agree with TRBD2. The V segment lost 5 bases and the J segment 0 bases; nucleotides outside the gene matches: 11. CDR3 length: 18 residues. Germline loops: CDR1 SEHNR, CDR2 FQNEAQ (reference sequence). CDR3 DNA: TGTGCCAGCAGCCCAGGCACTAGCGGGACTCCTAGCACAGATACGCAGTATTTT. It is translated as CASSPGTSGTPSTDTQYF.

This sequence joins TRBV12-3 or TRBV12-4 and TRBJ1-2; D gene unclear. V lost 2 bases, J lost 4 bases, and 14 bases lay in between. The CDR3 sequence is 15 residues long. The CDR3, as DNA: TGTGCCAGCAGTTTAAAGGCTCAATCGGGCTATGGCTACACCTTC. It codes for CASSLKAQSGYGYTF.

This clonotype was counted a few times. The J gene is TRBJ1-1, the V gene TRBV11-2, with 7 positions matching TRBD1. The junction had 9 bases not matched to a gene; V was cut back by 5 bases and J by 0 bases. Germline-derived CDR1 and CDR2 are SGHAT and FQNNGV. This CDR3 has 16 amino acids. The CDR3 coding sequence is TGTGCCAGCAGCCGTTCCCCGACAGGGATGAACACTGAAGCTTTCTTT. This gives the protein CASSRSPTGMNTEAFF.

The chain joins TRBV5-5 to TRBJ2-3, with D unresolved. CDR3 size: 13 residues. Germline V gene lookup returns CDR1 SGHKS and CDR2 YYEKEE (reference sequence). The V and J ends lost 4 bases and 7 bases respectively, with 13 bases between them. The CDR3 DNA sequence: TGTGCCAGCAGCGTAGGCGGCTCCAATACGCAGTATTTT. Translating gives CASSVGGSNTQYF.

This clonotype has at least ten counts. This chain uses TRBV11-3 with TRBJ2-1; D not certain. V lost 4 bases and J 8 bases, leaving 6 bases between the germline ends. CDR1 is SGHNT, CDR2 YENEEA, per germline. The CDR3 has 11 residues. CDR3 bases: TGTGCCAGCAGCTCATCCGATGAGCAGTTCTTC. Encoded protein: CASSSSDEQFF.

This rearrangement joins TRBV6-1 to TRBJ2-7, with unresolved D. Germline V gene data show CDR1 as MNHNS and CDR2 as SASEGT. The V end was cut by 7 bases, the J end by 2 bases, with 6 bases between. This CDR3 is built from 11 residues. The CDR3 is CASNGPYEQYF. In DNA, the CDR3 is TGTGCCAGCAACGGCCCCTACGAGCAGTACTTC.

This clonotype was detected a few times. Here the CDR3 reads CASSAGLSYYEQYF. CDR3 DNA: TGCGCCAGCAGCGCGGGACTTTCGTACTACGAGCAGTACTTC. This chain uses TRBV5-1 with TRBJ2-7, with D perhaps matching TRBD2 (6 bases). Trimming pared 4 bases from V and 3 bases from J, leaving 14 bases between. Germline lookup yields CDR1 SGHRS and CDR2 YFSETQ. This CDR3 comprises 14 residues.

This clonotype was observed a few times. The chain recombines TRBV27 with TRBJ2-7; 12 bases fit TRBD1. Germline CDR1 is MNHEY and CDR2 is SMNVEV (reference sequence). J gave up 2 bases and V 8 bases, and 13 bases lay outside the gene matches. The CDR3 loop spans 17 amino acids. The CDR3 DNA reads as TGTGCCAGCTCATGGGACAGGGGGCGCGAGGTCCCCTACGAGCAGTACTTC. It codes for CASSWDRGREVPYEQYF.

The gene calls are TRBV7-3 and TRBJ2-4, with 9 nucleotides matching TRBD1. The CDR3 is 17 residues long. With V trimmed by 5 bases and J by 0 bases, 8 bases remained unmatched. From germline, CDR1 is SGHTA and CDR2 FQGTGA. The CDR3 DNA is TGTGCCAGCAGCCAGACAGACAGGGGGGTAGCCAAAAACATTCAGTACTTC. This codes for CASSQTDRGVAKNIQYF.

With respect to this clonotype: Since a much larger clone is just one base distant, this may be a read error. This sequence joins TRBV29-1 and TRBJ2-2, with TRBD1 as a possible D gene (6 bases). The V gene's germline CDR1 is SQVTM and CDR2 ANQGSEA. CDR3 length equals 14 residues. CDR3 sequence: CRTTGTLNTGELFF. In DNA form, the CDR3 reads TGCCGCACAACCGGGACATTGAACACCGGGGAGCTGTTTTTT.

This rearrangement joins TRBV20-1 to TRBJ2-3; 8 nucleotides align to TRBD2. Trimming cost V 3 bases and J 1 base; bases outside gene matches: 6. Germline assignment: CDR1 DFQATT and CDR2 SNEGSKA (reference sequence). The CDR3 length is 15 residues. The CDR3 spells CSASRQAGGTDTQYF. In DNA, the CDR3 is TGCAGTGCTAGCCGCCAAGCGGGAGGCACAGATACGCAGTATTTT.

The sample holds a few counts of this clonotype. CDR3 amino acids: CATSPGRGGYYEQYF. CDR3 nucleotide sequence: TGTGCCACCAGCCCAGGCCGGGGGGGATACTACGAGCAGTACTTC. The chain uses TRBV15 and TRBJ2-7; 8 bases align to TRBD2. The CDR3 contains 15 residues. Germline CDR1 and CDR2: LNHNV and YYDKDF (reference sequence). Trimming removed 5 bases from V and 3 bases from J; junction bases left unmatched: 9.

This clonotype has more than one count but fewer than ten. This chain connects TRBV11-2 to TRBJ1-2; 7 bases align to TRBD1. The CDR3 contains 14 residues. J was trimmed by 5 bases and V by 6 bases; bases with no gene match: 9. The germline V gene encodes CDR1 SGHAT and CDR2 FQNNGV. CDR3 in DNA: TGTGCCAGCAGATCAACAGGGGACTGGTATGGCTACACCTTC. Translating it yields CASRSTGDWYGYTF.

The V gene is TRBV29-1, the J gene TRBJ2-7, with 8 bases that match TRBD1. After removal of 7 bases from V and 0 bases from J, the junction contained 8 bases not matched to a gene. The CDR3 has 14 amino acids. CDR1 and CDR2 from the germline V gene are SQVTM and ANQGSEA. The CDR3 loop is CSARTGSGSYEQYF. CDR3 in DNA: TGCAGCGCACGGACAGGGTCGGGCTCCTACGAGCAGTACTTC.